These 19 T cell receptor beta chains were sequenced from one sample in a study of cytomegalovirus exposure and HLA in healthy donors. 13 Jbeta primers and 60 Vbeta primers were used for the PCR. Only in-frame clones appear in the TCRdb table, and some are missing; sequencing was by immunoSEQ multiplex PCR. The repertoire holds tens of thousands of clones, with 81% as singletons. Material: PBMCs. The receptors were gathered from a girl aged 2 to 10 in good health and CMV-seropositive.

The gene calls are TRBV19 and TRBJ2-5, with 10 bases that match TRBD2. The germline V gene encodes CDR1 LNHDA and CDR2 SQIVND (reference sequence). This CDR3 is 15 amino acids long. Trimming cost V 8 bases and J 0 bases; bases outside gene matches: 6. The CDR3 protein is CASSSSGRYQETQYF. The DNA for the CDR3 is TGTGCCAGTTCAAGTAGCGGGAGGTACCAAGAGACCCAGTACTTC. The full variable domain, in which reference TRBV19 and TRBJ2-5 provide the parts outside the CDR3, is DGGITQSPKYLFRKEGQNVTLSCEQNLNHDAMYWYRQDPGQGLRLIYYSQIVNDFQKGDIAEGYSVSREKKESFPLTVTSAQKNPTAFYLCASSSSGRYQETQYFGPGTRLLVL.

CDR3 nucleotides: TGTGCCAGCAGCTTAGTGGAGGGGGCAGGTGAAAAACTGTTTTTT. Its translation is CASSLVEGAGEKLFF. The rearrangement joins TRBV7-9 to TRBJ1-4; 7 bases map to TRBD1. The CDR3 covers 15 residues. The trim removed 1 base at V and 7 bases at J, leaving 6 bases unmatched. Germline V CDR1 and CDR2: SEHNR, FQNEAQ (reference sequence).

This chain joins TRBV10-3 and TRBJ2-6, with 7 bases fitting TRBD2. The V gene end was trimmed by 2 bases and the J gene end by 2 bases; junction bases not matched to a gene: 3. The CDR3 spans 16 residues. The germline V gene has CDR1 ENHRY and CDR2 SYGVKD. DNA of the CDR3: TGTGCCATCAGTGAGGATGGGGGGGCTGGGGCCAACGTCCTGACTTTC. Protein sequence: CAISEDGGAGANVLTF.

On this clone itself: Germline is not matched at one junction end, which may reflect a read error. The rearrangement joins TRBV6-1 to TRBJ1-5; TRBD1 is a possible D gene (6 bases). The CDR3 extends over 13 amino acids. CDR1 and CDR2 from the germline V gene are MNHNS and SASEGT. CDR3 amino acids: CASREGGGQPQHF. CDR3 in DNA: TGTGCCAGCAGGGAAGGGGGGGGCCAGCCCCAGCATTTT.

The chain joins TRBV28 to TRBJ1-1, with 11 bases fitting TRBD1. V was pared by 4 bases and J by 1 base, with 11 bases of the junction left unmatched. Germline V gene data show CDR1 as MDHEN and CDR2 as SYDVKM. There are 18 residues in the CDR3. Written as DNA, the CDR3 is TGTGCCAGCAGTTGGATTTGGACAGGGGGCGCGTGGAACACTGAAGCTTTCTTT. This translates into CASSWIWTGGAWNTEAFF.

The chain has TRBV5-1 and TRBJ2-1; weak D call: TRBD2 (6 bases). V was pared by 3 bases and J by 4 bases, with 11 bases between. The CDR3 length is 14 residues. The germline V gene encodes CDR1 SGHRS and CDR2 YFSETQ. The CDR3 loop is CASSSEGPYNEQFF. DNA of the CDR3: TGCGCCAGCAGCTCGGAGGGACCTTACAATGAGCAGTTCTTC.

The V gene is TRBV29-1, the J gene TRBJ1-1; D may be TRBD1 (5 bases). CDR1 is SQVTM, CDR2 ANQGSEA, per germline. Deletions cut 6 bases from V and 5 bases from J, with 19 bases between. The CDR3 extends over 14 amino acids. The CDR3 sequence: CSVIEVFKGTEAFF. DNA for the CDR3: TGCAGCGTCATTGAGGTCTTTAAGGGGACTGAAGCTTTCTTT.

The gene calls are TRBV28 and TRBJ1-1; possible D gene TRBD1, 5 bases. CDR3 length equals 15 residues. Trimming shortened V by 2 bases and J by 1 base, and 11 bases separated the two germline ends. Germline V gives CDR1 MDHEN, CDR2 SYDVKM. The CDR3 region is CASSLVGGGNTEAFF. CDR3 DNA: TGTGCCAGCAGTTTAGTTGGGGGGGGGAACACTGAAGCTTTCTTT.

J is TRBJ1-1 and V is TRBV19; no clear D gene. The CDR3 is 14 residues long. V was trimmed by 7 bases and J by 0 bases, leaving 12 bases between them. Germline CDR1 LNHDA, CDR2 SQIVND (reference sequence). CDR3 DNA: TGTGCCAGTACCTCCTACGGTTTGAACACTGAAGCTTTCTTT. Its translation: CASTSYGLNTEAFF.

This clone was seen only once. CDR3 coding DNA: TGCGCCAGCAGCCAAGCACAGGGGTCTAACCACTACGAGCAGTACTTC. The encoded protein is CASSQAQGSNHYEQYF. V gene TRBV4-1 combines with J gene TRBJ2-7, with 7 bases identical to TRBD1. Trimming took 1 base from V and 3 from J; bases not matched to a gene: 9. Germline values: CDR1 MGHRA, CDR2 YSYEKL. The CDR3 has 16 amino acids.

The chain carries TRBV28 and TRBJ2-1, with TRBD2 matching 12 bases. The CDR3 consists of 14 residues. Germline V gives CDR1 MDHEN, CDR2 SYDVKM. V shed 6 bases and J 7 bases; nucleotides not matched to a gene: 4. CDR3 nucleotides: TGTGCCAGCAGGCGCGGGACTAGCGGGAATGAGCAGTTCTTC. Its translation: CASRRGTSGNEQFF.

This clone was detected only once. This CDR3 reads CSAAQGNKEKLFF. As DNA, the CDR3 is TGCAGCGCCGCACAGGGGAATAAGGAAAAACTGTTTTTT. This chain joins TRBV29-1 and TRBJ1-4, with TRBD1 identical over 7 bases. Germline V gene lookup returns CDR1 SQVTM and CDR2 ANQGSEA. V lost 7 bases to trimming and J lost 8 bases; unmatched junction nucleotides: 10. The CDR3 sequence is 13 residues long. The whole variable domain, remainder taken from reference TRBV29-1 and TRBJ1-4, is SAVISQKPSRDICQRGTSLTIQCQVDSQVTMMFWYRQQPGQSLTLIATANQGSEATYESGFVIDKFPISRPNLTFSTLTVSNMSPEDSSIYLCSAAQGNKEKLFFGSGTQLSVL.

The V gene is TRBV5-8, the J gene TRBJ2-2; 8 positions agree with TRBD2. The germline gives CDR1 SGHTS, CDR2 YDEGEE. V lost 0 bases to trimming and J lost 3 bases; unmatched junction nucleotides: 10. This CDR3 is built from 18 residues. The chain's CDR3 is CASSLVLAGLSDTGELFF. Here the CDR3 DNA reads TGTGCCAGCAGCTTGGTATTAGCGGGGCTGTCCGACACCGGGGAGCTGTTTTTT.

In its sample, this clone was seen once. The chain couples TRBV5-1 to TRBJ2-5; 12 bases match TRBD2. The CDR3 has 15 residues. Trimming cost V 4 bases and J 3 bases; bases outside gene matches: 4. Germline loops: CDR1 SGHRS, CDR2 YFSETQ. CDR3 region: CASSLRLAGEETQYF. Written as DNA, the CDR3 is TGCGCCAGCAGCCTCCGACTAGCGGGAGAAGAGACCCAGTACTTC.

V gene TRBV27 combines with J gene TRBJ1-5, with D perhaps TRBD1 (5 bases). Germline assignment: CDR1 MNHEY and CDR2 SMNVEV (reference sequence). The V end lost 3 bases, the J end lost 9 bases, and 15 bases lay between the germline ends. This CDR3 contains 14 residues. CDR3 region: CASSFLRGLWPQHF. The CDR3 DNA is TGTGCCAGCAGTTTTTTAAGGGGCCTGTGGCCCCAGCATTTT.

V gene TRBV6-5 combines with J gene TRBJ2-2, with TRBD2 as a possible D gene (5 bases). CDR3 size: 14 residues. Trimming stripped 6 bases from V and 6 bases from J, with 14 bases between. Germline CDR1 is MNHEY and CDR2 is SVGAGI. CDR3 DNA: TGTGCCAGCAGCCGAGGACTTGTAGCCGGGGAGCTGTTTTTT. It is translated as CASSRGLVAGELFF.

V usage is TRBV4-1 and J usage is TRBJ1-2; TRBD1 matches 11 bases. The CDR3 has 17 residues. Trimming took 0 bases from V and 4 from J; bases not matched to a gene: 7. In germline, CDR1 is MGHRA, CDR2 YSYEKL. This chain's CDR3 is CASSQDRDRGLSYGYTF. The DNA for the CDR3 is TGCGCCAGCAGCCAAGATCGGGACAGGGGGTTAAGCTATGGCTACACCTTC.

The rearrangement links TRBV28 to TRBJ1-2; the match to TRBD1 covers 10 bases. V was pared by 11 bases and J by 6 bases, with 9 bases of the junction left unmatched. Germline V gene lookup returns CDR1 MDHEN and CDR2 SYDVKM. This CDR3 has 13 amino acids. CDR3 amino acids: CASRPTGGNGYTF. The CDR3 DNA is TGTGCCTCACGCCCGACAGGGGGCAATGGCTACACCTTC.

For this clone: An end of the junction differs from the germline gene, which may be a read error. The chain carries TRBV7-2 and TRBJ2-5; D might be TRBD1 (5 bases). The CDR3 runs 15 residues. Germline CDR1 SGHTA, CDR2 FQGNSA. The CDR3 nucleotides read TGTGCCAGCAGCTTTTATAGGGGCAGTGGAGAGATCCAGTACTTC. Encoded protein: CASSFYRGSGEIQYF.